A selection of T cell receptor beta chains follows, all from one sample in a study of prognosis after radiotherapy for stage I lung cancer. TCRdb reprocessed the multiplex PCR reads with MiXCR, giving one entry per CDR3 protein. This sample yields under 50,000 distinct CDR3 sequences, of which around a quarter are seen a single time; less than 30% belongs to the top ten. The source material was PBMCs, sampled before or after stereotactic body radiation therapy (not recorded which). These receptors all stem from a donor aged 50 or older with non-small cell lung cancer. CDR3s include the opening cysteine and the closing phenylalanine or tryptophan. The D gene is left open where the match is weak. Size is stated for part of the rows, as once, few or many counts, or as a class when the clone is expanded.

v_gene	abundance	j_gene	len	d_gene	CDR3nt	CDR3aa
TRBV5-8	many	TRBJ2-5	12	-	TGTGCCAGCAGCTTGGGGACGGAGACCCAGTACTTC	CASSLGTETQYF
TRBV14	many	TRBJ1-2	11	-	TGTGCCAGTGGGGCCGGCTATGGCTACACCTTC	CASGAGYGYTF
TRBV20-1	many	TRBJ2-5	13	TRBD1	TGCAGTGCCCCGGGACAGGGTGCGGAGACCCAGTACTTC	CSAPGQGAETQYF
TRBV5-1	many	TRBJ1-1	15	-	TGCGCCAGCAGCTTGAATCCCGGAGTTGTTGGGGAAGCTTTCTTT	CASSLNPGVVGEAFF
TRBV28	many	TRBJ2-5	13	TRBD1	TGTGCCAGCAGTAAGACAGGGGCAGAGACCCAGTACTTC	CASSKTGAETQYF
TRBV2	many	TRBJ1-1	14	-	TGTGCCAGCAATCCCTTCGGGGGGAACACTGAAGCTTTCTTT	CASNPFGGNTEAFF
TRBV19	many	TRBJ1-1	15	TRBD1	TGTGCCACCCACTCCCCGGGACAGATGAACACTGAAGCTTTCTTT	CATHSPGQMNTEAFF
TRBV7-6	many	TRBJ1-1	17	TRBD1	TGTGCCAGCAGCCTACAAGGGGGGACAGGGGGGTTCCTGAAAGCTTTCTTT	CASSLQGGTGGFLKAFF
TRBV20-1	many	TRBJ1-1	13	TRBD1	TGCAGTGCTAGTCGAGGGGGCGGCACTGAAGCTTTCTTT	CSASRGGGTEAFF
TRBV20-1	-	TRBJ1-2	15	-	TGCAGTGCTACAAATACCGGACAGTCTAACTATGGCTACACCTTC	CSATNTGQSNYGYTF
TRBV3-1	many	TRBJ2-7	17	TRBD2	TGTGCCAGCAGCCAAGAAATGGGTAGCGGGCCGGGTAGCGAGCAGTACTTC	CASSQEMGSGPGSEQYF
TRBV7-2	many	TRBJ2-7	16	TRBD1	TGTGCCAGTTTACTTACCCCCTCGGGGACAGGGGACGAGCAGTACTTC	CASLLTPSGTGDEQYF
TRBV6-4	many	TRBJ1-1	15	-	TGTGCCAGCAGTGACTCGACACCGTTGGGTCCTGAAGCTTTCTTT	CASSDSTPLGPEAFF
TRBV12-3/TRBV12-4	many	TRBJ2-7	12	-	TGTGCCAGCAGTCGAGGGCAGGACGAGCAGTACTTC	CASSRGQDEQYF
TRBV5-1	-	TRBJ1-2	13	-	TGCTCCAGCAGCAGTGGCAGGACCTATGGCTACACCTTC	CSSSSGRTYGYTF
TRBV5-4	many	TRBJ2-7	15	-	TGTGCCAGCAGCCTGGCCGAGGGATTGGCCTACGAGCAGTACTTC	CASSLAEGLAYEQYF
TRBV9	many	TRBJ2-7	15	-	TGTGCCAGCAGCGTAGGTGGTAGCGGCGAATACGAGCAGTACTTC	CASSVGGSGEYEQYF
TRBV18	many	TRBJ2-6	16	TRBD1	TGTGCCAGCTCACCCAGGACAGGGCCCGGGGCCAACGTCCTGACTTTC	CASSPRTGPGANVLTF
TRBV20-1	-	TRBJ1-2	16	-	TGCAGTGCTAGAGAAGGGGGGAGGCCAGGGCTGGGTGGCTACACCTTC	CSAREGGRPGLGGYTF
TRBV27	many	TRBJ2-5	14	-	TGTGCCAGCAGTTTACATGCGATCCAAGAGACCCAGTACTTC	CASSLHAIQETQYF
TRBV9	many	TRBJ1-2	14	-	TGTGCCAGCAGCCATCGGGGGAGTGACTATGGCTACACCTTC	CASSHRGSDYGYTF
TRBV11-2	many	TRBJ2-1	17	TRBD2	TGTGCCAGCAGCTTAGATTTTAGTTCTAGCGGGAGCAATGAGCAGTTCTTC	CASSLDFSSSGSNEQFF
TRBV27	many	TRBJ2-1	14	-	TGTGCCAACTCGTCAACTGGCCTTATGAATGAGCAGTTCTTC	CANSSTGLMNEQFF
TRBV27	many	TRBJ2-7	16	TRBD2	TGTGCCAGCAGTCCCGCCCCAGCGGGAGTCTCCTACGAGCAGTACTTC	CASSPAPAGVSYEQYF
TRBV12-3/TRBV12-4	many	TRBJ1-1	13	-	TGTGCCAGCAGTTACCAGGGGCAGGCTGAAGCTTTCTTT	CASSYQGQAEAFF
TRBV18	-	TRBJ1-1	14	TRBD1	TGTGCCAGCGCTCGACAGGGGATGAACACTGAAGCTTTCTTT	CASARQGMNTEAFF
TRBV12-3/TRBV12-4	many	TRBJ2-7	14	-	TGTGCCAGCAGCCTAGGTACAGTTTCCTACGAGCAGTACTTC	CASSLGTVSYEQYF
TRBV3-1	many	TRBJ2-5	14	-	TGTGCCAGCAGCCAAGATTCAGGGGAAGAGACCCAGTACTTC	CASSQDSGEETQYF
TRBV4-1	many	TRBJ2-2	14	-	TGCGCCAGCAGCCAAGATGGTTTCACCGGGGAGCTGTTTTTT	CASSQDGFTGELFF
TRBV20-1	many	TRBJ1-4	14	-	TGCAGTGCTAGAGATTGGTCAAGTAATGAAAAACTGTTTTTT	CSARDWSSNEKLFF
TRBV6-5	many	TRBJ2-1	15	-	TGTGCCAGCAGTTACGTCCAGGGGCCCTACAATGAGCAGTTCTTC	CASSYVQGPYNEQFF
TRBV20-1	many	TRBJ1-5	14	-	TGCAGTGCTAGAGATGACAGAAGTAATCAGCCCCAGCATTTT	CSARDDRSNQPQHF
TRBV28	many	TRBJ1-6	18	TRBD1	TGTGCCAGCAGCAGCTTATGGGACAGGAGCTCCTATAATTCACCCCTCCACTTT	CASSSLWDRSSYNSPLHF
TRBV10-3	many	TRBJ2-3	16	TRBD2	TGTGCCATCAGTGAGTCAGCCAGCGGGGGGACAGATACGCAGTATTTT	CAISESASGGTDTQYF
TRBV6-1	many	TRBJ1-5	16	-	TGTGCCAGCAGAAATCGGGGAATGTTTTCGCTTCAGCCCCAGCATTTT	CASRNRGMFSLQPQHF